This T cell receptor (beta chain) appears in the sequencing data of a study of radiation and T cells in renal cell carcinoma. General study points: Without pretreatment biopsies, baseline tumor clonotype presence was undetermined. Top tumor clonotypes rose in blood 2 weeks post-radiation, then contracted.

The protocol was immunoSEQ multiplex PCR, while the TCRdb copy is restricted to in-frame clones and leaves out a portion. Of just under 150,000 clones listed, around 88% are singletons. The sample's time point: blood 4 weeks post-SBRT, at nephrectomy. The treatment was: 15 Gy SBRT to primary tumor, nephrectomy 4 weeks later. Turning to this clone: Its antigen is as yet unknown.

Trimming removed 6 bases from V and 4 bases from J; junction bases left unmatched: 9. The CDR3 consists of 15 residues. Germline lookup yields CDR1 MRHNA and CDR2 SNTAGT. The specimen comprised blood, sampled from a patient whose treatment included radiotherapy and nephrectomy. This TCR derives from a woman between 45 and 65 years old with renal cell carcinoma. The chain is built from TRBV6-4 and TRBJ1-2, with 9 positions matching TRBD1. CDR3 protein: CASREQTGGGYGYTF. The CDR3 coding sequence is TGTGCCAGCAGAGAACAGACAGGGGGAGGCTATGGCTACACCTTC.